Listed here are 21 T cell receptor beta chains from one sample, sequenced in a study of T cells in localized non-small cell lung cancer. The data were produced by immunoSEQ multiplex PCR, yet TCRdb's version contains in-frame clones alone and is incomplete. The sample comprises around 50,000 clones, around 86% of which are singletons, and less than 20% rests with the top ten. The sample consisted of peripheral blood, taken before any cancer treatment. The receptor set was obtained from a female donor older than 55 with stage II squamous cell lung carcinoma.

The chain carries TRBV19 and TRBJ2-5; D tentatively fits TRBD1 or TRBD2 (5 bases each). The CDR3 is 13 amino acids. From germline, CDR1 is LNHDA and CDR2 SQIVND (reference sequence). Trimming pared 5 bases from V and 5 bases from J, leaving 12 bases between. CDR3 residues: CASSPSRAETQYF. CDR3 coding DNA: TGTGCCAGTAGTCCTAGCAGGGCGGAGACCCAGTACTTC.

A single count supports this clone. V and J are TRBV7-3 and TRBJ2-7; D is uncertain. Germline V gives CDR1 SGHTA, CDR2 FQGTGA. Deletions cut 4 bases from V and 7 bases from J, with 11 bases between. The CDR3 contains 12 residues. The CDR3 sequence is CASSSRMGEQYF. The CDR3 nucleotides are TGTGCCAGCAGCTCCCGGATGGGAGAGCAGTACTTC.

This clone has a single count. This same CDR3 is encoded by further DNA sequences in the sample. The J gene is TRBJ1-2, the V gene TRBV7-2, with 7 nucleotides matching TRBD1. Per the germline V gene, CDR1 is SGHTA and CDR2 is FQGNSA. The V segment lost 2 bases and the J segment 6 bases; nucleotides outside the gene matches: 3. CDR3 size: 13 residues. CDR3 protein: CASSLTQGNGYTF. The DNA for the CDR3 is TGTGCCAGCAGCTTAACACAGGGGAATGGCTACACCTTC.

The CDR3 DNA sequence: TGTGCCAGTAGTTCTCCGTCGGGGGGCCCAGATACGCAGTATTTT. It is translated as CASSSPSGGPDTQYF. The gene calls are TRBV19 and TRBJ2-3; D possibly corresponds to TRBD2 (7 bases). With 5 bases removed from V and 4 bases from J, the gap between germline ends came to 16 bases. Germline V gene sequence: CDR1 LNHDA, CDR2 SQIVND (reference sequence). The CDR3 covers 15 residues.

This clone came up once. The rearrangement links TRBV5-6 to TRBJ1-1; the D gene is possibly TRBD1 (5 bases). The CDR3 is 13 amino acids. V lost 6 bases and J 0 bases, leaving 9 bases between the germline ends. Germline CDR1 and CDR2: SGHDT and YYEEEE. CDR3: CASTDTLNTEAFF. The CDR3 nucleotides read TGTGCCAGCACGGACACTTTGAACACTGAAGCTTTCTTT.

This clone is a singleton in its sample. The J gene is TRBJ2-2, the V gene TRBV19, with D perhaps matching TRBD1 (7 bases). The CDR3 spans 20 residues. V lost 5 bases, J lost 4 bases, and 29 bases lay in between. The germline V gene encodes CDR1 LNHDA and CDR2 SQIVND (reference sequence). The CDR3 sequence is CASSPTAGRGVASGTGELFF. The CDR3 nucleotides are TGTGCCAGTAGTCCCACGGCCGGCAGGGGGGTTGCTTCGGGCACCGGGGAGCTGTTTTTT. The full variable domain, rest sourced from reference TRBV19 and TRBJ2-2, is DGGITQSPKYLFRKEGQNVTLSCEQNLNHDAMYWYRQDPGQGLRLIYYSQIVNDFQKGDIAEGYSVSREKKESFPLTVTSAQKNPTAFYLCASSPTAGRGVASGTGELFFGEGSRLTVL.

The chain is built from TRBV4-1 and TRBJ2-3; D ambiguous. The CDR3 sequence is 16 residues long. Germline values: CDR1 MGHRA, CDR2 YSYEKL. V lost 1 base and J 6 bases, leaving 17 bases between the germline ends. The CDR3 region has the DNA TGCGCCAGCAGCCAAGTAAATCCCTCCGCCCCCGATACGCAGTATTTT. This codes for CASSQVNPSAPDTQYF.

V is TRBV4-2 and J is TRBJ2-2; D is unclear. This CDR3 spans 15 amino acids. V was shortened by 0 bases and J by 3 bases, with 8 bases between the two germline ends. Germline assignment: CDR1 LGHNA and CDR2 YNFKEQ. The CDR3 DNA sequence: TGTGCCAGCAGCCAAGATGACACCTACACCGGGGAGCTGTTTTTT. Translated: CASSQDDTYTGELFF.

V and J are TRBV27 and TRBJ1-2; maybe TRBD1 (5 bases). The CDR3 has 15 residues. CDR1 is MNHEY and CDR2 is SMNVEV in the germline V gene (reference sequence). Deletions cut 3 bases from V and 3 bases from J, with 14 bases between. Here the CDR3 DNA reads TGTGCCAGCAGTTTTCATCGGGGCAGATACTATGGCTACACCTTC. This codes for CASSFHRGRYYGYTF.

The chain employs TRBV19 and TRBJ1-1, with D possibly TRBD1 on 5 matching bases. This CDR3 comprises 14 residues. Germline CDR1 LNHDA, CDR2 SQIVND (reference sequence). Trimming cost V 4 bases and J 1 base, with 10 bases left between them. Here the CDR3 DNA reads TGTGCCAGTAGTAATGGACACCCGAACACTGAAGCTTTCTTT. It yields the protein CASSNGHPNTEAFF.

In this sample, this clone turned up once. The chain has TRBV4-3 and TRBJ1-1; D unclear. Trimming pared 0 bases from V and 1 base from J, leaving 9 bases between. Germline V gene lookup returns CDR1 LGHNA and CDR2 YSLEER. The CDR3 runs 15 residues. CDR3 amino acids: CASSQDRPGNTEAFF. The CDR3 DNA sequence: TGCGCCAGCAGCCAAGATCGGCCGGGGAACACTGAAGCTTTCTTT.

The chain uses TRBV7-6 and TRBJ2-6; 7 bases are a match to TRBD1. The CDR3 runs to 19 residues. The germline CDR1 and CDR2 sequences are SGHVS and FNYEAQ. V shed 5 bases, J shed 2 bases, and the junction held 15 bases outside the gene matches. The CDR3 coding sequence is TGTGCCAGCAGCCCTCGGACAGGTCAGGGTAATACTGGGGCCAACGTCCTGACTTTC. It encodes CASSPRTGQGNTGANVLTF.

This clone was seen more than once but under ten times. The V gene is TRBV5-1, the J gene TRBJ1-1; D call uncertain. The CDR3 has 14 amino acids. Germline V gene lookup returns CDR1 SGHRS and CDR2 YFSETQ. V lost 0 bases and J 2 bases, leaving 8 bases between the germline ends. The CDR3 nucleotides are TGCGCCAGCAGCTTGGGGACGGGAAACACTGAAGCTTTCTTT. It yields the protein CASSLGTGNTEAFF. Together with reference TRBV5-1 and TRBJ1-1, the CDR3 gives the full variable domain: KAGVTQTPRYLIKTRGQQVTLSCSPISGHRSVSWYQQTPGQGLQFLFEYFSETQRNKGNFPGRFSGRQFSNSRSEMNVSTLELGDSALYLCASSLGTGNTEAFFGQGTRLTVV.

The chain joins TRBV5-4 to TRBJ1-1; D is unclear. Germline assignment: CDR1 SGHNT and CDR2 YYREEE (reference sequence). This CDR3 has 15 amino acids. V shed 4 bases and J shed 1 base, with 14 bases lying between them. In DNA, the CDR3 is TGTGCCAGCAGCCGTTACTCTGGCGGGAACACTGAAGCTTTCTTT. Its protein is CASSRYSGGNTEAFF.

This rearrangement joins TRBV7-9 to TRBJ2-7; tentative D call: TRBD2 (7 bases). Trimming cost V 4 bases and J 5 bases, with 21 bases left between them. Germline CDR1 and CDR2: SEHNR and FQNEAQ (reference sequence). This CDR3 has 16 amino acids. The CDR3 DNA reads as TGTGCCAGCAGCTCCGGGGGCGGGGGCCGTAGTAACGAGCAGTACTTC. Protein: CASSSGGGGRSNEQYF.

The rearrangement links TRBV28 to TRBJ2-7, with 11 nucleotides matching TRBD2. CDR3 length: 17 residues. V trimming: 6 bases; J trimming: 3 bases; junction bases outside the gene matches: 13. Germline values: CDR1 MDHEN, CDR2 SYDVKM. The CDR3 DNA is TGTGCCAGCAGCCCAAGGCTAGCGGGGGGCCGCCGCTACGAGCAGTACTTC. Its protein is CASSPRLAGGRRYEQYF.

The J gene is TRBJ1-4, the V gene TRBV14; D is unclear. V lost 0 bases and J 8 bases, leaving 13 bases between the germline ends. The CDR3 runs 15 residues. Germline assignment: CDR1 SGHDN and CDR2 FVKESK. The DNA for the CDR3 is TGTGCCAGCAGCCAAGATCTGAACAACTCCGAAAAACTGTTTTTT. Amino acid sequence: CASSQDLNNSEKLFF.

This chain joins TRBV2 and TRBJ1-1, with D perhaps TRBD1 (6 bases). Per the germline V gene, CDR1 is SNHLY and CDR2 is FYNNEI. This CDR3 comprises 14 residues. V lost 3 bases, J lost 0 bases, and 8 bases lay in between. CDR3 sequence reads: CASSDNRVNTEAFF. The CDR3 DNA reads as TGTGCCAGCAGTGATAACAGGGTGAACACTGAAGCTTTCTTT.

The chain links TRBV19 to TRBJ1-1; 10 bases are a match to TRBD1. The length of the CDR3 is 16 residues. V gave up 6 bases and J gave up 1 base; unmatched junction bases: 8. Germline loops: CDR1 LNHDA, CDR2 SQIVND (reference sequence). CDR3 in DNA: TGTGCCAGTAGGGGAGACAGGGGGCGATGGAACACTGAAGCTTTCTTT. It translates to CASRGDRGRWNTEAFF. Full variable domain (remainder filled in from reference TRBV19 and TRBJ1-1): DGGITQSPKYLFRKEGQNVTLSCEQNLNHDAMYWYRQDPGQGLRLIYYSQIVNDFQKGDIAEGYSVSREKKESFPLTVTSAQKNPTAFYLCASRGDRGRWNTEAFFGQGTRLTVV.

DNA of the CDR3: TGTGCCAGCAGGGTGAGGGACAATAATTCACCCCTCCACTTT. It is translated as CASRVRDNNSPLHF. The chain is built from TRBV6-6 and TRBJ1-6; weak D call: TRBD1 (6 bases). V dropped 6 bases and J dropped 5 bases, with 11 bases sitting between them. Germline V gene data show CDR1 as MNHNY and CDR2 as SVGAGI (reference sequence). This CDR3 is built from 14 residues.

The CDR3 is CASSVTGAEQYF. The CDR3 DNA reads TGTGCCAGTAGTGTTACAGGGGCCGAGCAGTACTTC. The chain employs TRBV19 and TRBJ2-7, with 7 bases lining up with TRBD1. CDR1 is LNHDA, CDR2 SQIVND, per germline (reference sequence). CDR3 length: 12 amino acids. V lost 5 bases to trimming and J lost 6 bases; unmatched junction nucleotides: 4. Complete variable domain (other parts from reference TRBV19 and TRBJ2-7): DGGITQSPKYLFRKEGQNVTLSCEQNLNHDAMYWYRQDPGQGLRLIYYSQIVNDFQKGDIAEGYSVSREKKESFPLTVTSAQKNPTAFYLCASSVTGAEQYFGPGTRLTVT.